The subject of this entry is one T cell receptor beta chain. The antigen it binds to is not known. Compared with germline, one end of the junction differs, possibly owing to a read error. Reading the germline V gene gives CDR1 SGHDT and CDR2 YYEEEE. From the cysteine through the phenylalanine, the CDR3 covers 17 amino acids. The DNA shown is the 51-base CDR3, in frame from base 1. This entry is derived from a study of tumor-infiltrating lymphocytes in primary liver carcinoma (dated by TCRdb to about 2017). Background for the entire study: Between late 2015 and early 2016, roughly five patients in China with histopathologically diagnosed primary liver carcinoma had surgical resection. The five patients, three men and two women aged 30 to 69 years, had hepatocellular carcinoma (four) or combined HCC and intrahepatic cholangiocarcinoma (one). The five patients had tumors staged T1-T3 N0M0, with maximum diameters ranging from roughly 4.2 to 11 cm. Reproducibility between technical replicate repertoires was high, with correlation coefficients above 0.98 and mean shared-clone rates roughly 0.87. A total of around 35 specimens from 5 patients, comprising some 25 tumor regions, 5 adjacent noncancerous liver tissues and 5 peripheral blood samples, were covered by TCRbeta repertoire sequencing. Across five regions of each liver tumor, along with adjacent normal tissue and blood, the study brought together TCRbeta repertoire sequencing, expression microarrays and whole-exome sequencing. Samples yielded roughly 3.65 to 7.5 million productive TCRbeta reads; read depth did not differ significantly between tissue types. General conclusions and limits of the study: Consistent with antigen-driven expansion, pairs of tumor regions showed higher repertoire overlap (mean roughly 36%) than either tumor-adjacent pairs (about 17%) or tumor-blood pairs (around 15%). Comparison of CD4+ and CD8+ T cell repertoires was precluded by the use of bulk unsorted samples. The top 250 clones accounted for a significantly greater share of the repertoire in tumors than in blood (p = 0.039). The study included only a few patients, and the authors note findings should be validated in a larger study. Because sequencing covered only the TCR beta chain and unpaired alpha chains were not captured, true repertoire diversity is likely underestimated.

Blood RNA was extracted from unsorted whole blood using TRIzol reagent, and germline DNA was obtained with the DNeasy Blood & Tissue kit. Patients had chronic HBV infection and were treatment-naive at sampling. Before surgery, 3 to 5 milliliters of peripheral blood were drawn into K2EDTA tubes. Using a constant-region primer and ProtoScript II reverse transcriptase, TCRbeta-specific cDNA was reverse-transcribed from roughly 460 ng total RNA. Three nested multiplex PCR rounds, following a slightly modified ARM-PCR procedure, were used to build the TCRbeta libraries. Multiplex TRBV1-TRBV30 forward primers and a Cbeta reverse primer were used in the first two PCR rounds, each of which was run for around 10 cycles. Sample barcodes and Illumina adapters were attached in a final 25-cycle PCR using Deep VentR polymerase. Before sequencing, amplicons of 200-500 bp were gel-purified using a QIAquick gel extraction kit. An Illumina HiSeq 2500 was used to sequence the TCRbeta amplicons with 250-bp paired-end reads. The original pipeline was this. Reads were quality-trimmed with Trimmomatic v0.33, and paired reads were merged with FLASH v1.2.11 to recover full CDR3 sequences. V, D and J germline segments were assigned to the rearranged TCRbeta sequences by MiGEC v1.2.1b. Clonotype statistics and Shannon-Wiener diversity indices were computed with VDJtools v1.0.0. To cut down on sampling bias, every analysis after diversity analysis relied on just the 250 most abundant clonotypes from each sample. TCRdb handled the public reads itself, with Q25 trimming in fastp and clone calling in MiXCR, and kept productive beta chains. Identical CDR3 protein sequences are pooled into one entry, listed with their most common genes and DNA. TCRdb's processing, not the authors' own work, is the source of the V and J calls. The sample has about 310,000 distinct CDR3 sequences on record, approximately 54% of them singletons. The ten largest account for over 15% of the sample.

The sequencing sample was made of peripheral blood. In this chain, TRBV5-6 is recombined with TRBJ2-1; the D gene is perhaps TRBD2, on 6 matching bases. The sequence derives from a woman under 40 with primary liver carcinoma and hepatitis B virus infection. The CDR3 protein: CDSSLAAGSAIQREQFF. The DNA reads TGTGACAGCAGCTTGGCCGCGGGATCCGCCATTCAAAGGGAGCAGTTCTTC.